Sequencing of this TCR beta chain was carried out in a study of T cell repertoires in cytomegalovirus infection. TCRdb ran MiXCR on the reads and lists one entry per CDR3 protein. The table records fewer than 550,000 distinct CDR3 sequences, about 15% of them present only once. This clonotype was seen many times. The V and J ends lost 7 bases and 12 bases respectively, with 13 bases between them. Germline CDR1 MNHEY, CDR2 SMNVEV (reference sequence). The length of the CDR3 is 12 residues. The chain joins TRBV27 to TRBJ1-6; D not resolved. The sequenced sample consisted of CD8+ T cells from PBMCs. This clonotype originated in a human donor in good health (CMV status not recorded). Some clones in this sample may be carry-over from other donors' samples. The chain's CDR3 is CASKNTNKPLHF. The CDR3, as DNA: TGTGCCAGCAAAAACACAAATAAACCCCTCCACTTT.